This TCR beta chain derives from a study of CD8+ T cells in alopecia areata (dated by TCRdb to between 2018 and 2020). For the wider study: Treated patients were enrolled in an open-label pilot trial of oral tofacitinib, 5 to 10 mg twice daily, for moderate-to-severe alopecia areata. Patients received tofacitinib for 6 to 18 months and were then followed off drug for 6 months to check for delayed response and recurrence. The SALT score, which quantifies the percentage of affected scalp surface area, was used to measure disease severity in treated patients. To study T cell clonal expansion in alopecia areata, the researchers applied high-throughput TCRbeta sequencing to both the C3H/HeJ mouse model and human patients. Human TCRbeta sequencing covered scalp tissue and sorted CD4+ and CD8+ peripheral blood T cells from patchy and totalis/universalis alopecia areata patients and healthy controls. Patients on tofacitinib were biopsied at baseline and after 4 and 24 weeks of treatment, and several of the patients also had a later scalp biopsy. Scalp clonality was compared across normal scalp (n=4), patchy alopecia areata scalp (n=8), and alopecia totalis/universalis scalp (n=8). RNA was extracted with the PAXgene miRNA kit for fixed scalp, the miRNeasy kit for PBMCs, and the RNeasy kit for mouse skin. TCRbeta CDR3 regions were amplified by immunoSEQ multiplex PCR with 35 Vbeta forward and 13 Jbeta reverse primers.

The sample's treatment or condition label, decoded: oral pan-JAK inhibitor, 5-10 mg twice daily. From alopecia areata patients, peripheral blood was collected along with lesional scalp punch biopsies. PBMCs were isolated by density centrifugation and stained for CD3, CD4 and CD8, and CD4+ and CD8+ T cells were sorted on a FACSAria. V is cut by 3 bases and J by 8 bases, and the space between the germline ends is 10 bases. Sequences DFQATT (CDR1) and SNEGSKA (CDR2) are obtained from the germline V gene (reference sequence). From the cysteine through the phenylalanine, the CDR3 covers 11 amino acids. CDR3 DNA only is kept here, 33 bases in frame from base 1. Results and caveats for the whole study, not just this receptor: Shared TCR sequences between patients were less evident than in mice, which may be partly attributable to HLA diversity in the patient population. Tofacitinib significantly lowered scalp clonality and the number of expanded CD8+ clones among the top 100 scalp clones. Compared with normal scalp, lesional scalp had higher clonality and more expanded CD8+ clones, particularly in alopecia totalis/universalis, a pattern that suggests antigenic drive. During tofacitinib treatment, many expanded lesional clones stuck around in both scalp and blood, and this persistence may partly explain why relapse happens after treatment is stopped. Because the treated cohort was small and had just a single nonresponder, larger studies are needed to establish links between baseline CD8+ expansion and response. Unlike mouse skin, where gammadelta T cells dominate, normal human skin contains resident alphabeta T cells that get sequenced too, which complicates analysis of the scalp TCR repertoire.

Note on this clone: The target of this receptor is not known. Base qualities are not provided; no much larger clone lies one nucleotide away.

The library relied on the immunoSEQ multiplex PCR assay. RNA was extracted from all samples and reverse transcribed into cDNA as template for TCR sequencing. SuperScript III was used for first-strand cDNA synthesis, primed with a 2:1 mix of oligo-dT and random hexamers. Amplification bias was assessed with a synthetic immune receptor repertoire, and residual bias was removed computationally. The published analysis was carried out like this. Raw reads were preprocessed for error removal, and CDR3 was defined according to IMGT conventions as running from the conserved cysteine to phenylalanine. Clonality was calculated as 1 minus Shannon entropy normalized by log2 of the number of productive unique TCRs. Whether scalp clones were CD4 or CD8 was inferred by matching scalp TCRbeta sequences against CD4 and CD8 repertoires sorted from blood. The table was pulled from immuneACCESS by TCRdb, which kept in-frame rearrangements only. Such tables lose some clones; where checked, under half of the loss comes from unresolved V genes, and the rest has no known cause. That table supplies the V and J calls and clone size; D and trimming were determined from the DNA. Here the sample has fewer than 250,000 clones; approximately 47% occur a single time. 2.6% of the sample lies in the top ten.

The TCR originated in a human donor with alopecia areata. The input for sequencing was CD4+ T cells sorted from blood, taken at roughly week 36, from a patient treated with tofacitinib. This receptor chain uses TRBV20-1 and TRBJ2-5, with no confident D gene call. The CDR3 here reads CSARGGATQYF. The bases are TGCAGTGCTAGGGGTGGCGCAACCCAGTACTTC.